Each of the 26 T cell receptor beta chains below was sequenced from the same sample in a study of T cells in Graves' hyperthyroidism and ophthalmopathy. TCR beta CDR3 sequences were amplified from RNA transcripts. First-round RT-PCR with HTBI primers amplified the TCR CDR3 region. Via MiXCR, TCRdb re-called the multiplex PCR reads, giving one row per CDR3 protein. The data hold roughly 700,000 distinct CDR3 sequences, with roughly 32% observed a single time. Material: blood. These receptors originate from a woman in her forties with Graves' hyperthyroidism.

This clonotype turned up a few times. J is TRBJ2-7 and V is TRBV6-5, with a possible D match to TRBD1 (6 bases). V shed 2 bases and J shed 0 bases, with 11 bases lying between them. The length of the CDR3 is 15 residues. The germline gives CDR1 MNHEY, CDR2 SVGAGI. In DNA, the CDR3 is TGTGCCAGCAGTTACGACCGGGACATCTCCTACGAGCAGTACTTC. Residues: CASSYDRDISYEQYF.

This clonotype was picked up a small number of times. The CDR3 nucleotides are TGTGCCATCAGTGAGAAAGTGGACAGGGGTTCTGAAAAACTGTTTTTT. This gives the protein CAISEKVDRGSEKLFF. The chain joins TRBV10-3 to TRBJ1-4, with 9 nucleotides matching TRBD1. The CDR3 is 16 residues long. Germline-derived CDR1 and CDR2 are ENHRY and SYGVKD. V was pared by 2 bases and J by 7 bases, with 8 bases of the junction left unmatched.

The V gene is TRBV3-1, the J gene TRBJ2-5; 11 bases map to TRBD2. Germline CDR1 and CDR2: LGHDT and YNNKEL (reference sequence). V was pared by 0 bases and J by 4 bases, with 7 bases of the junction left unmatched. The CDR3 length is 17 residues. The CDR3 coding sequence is TGTGCCAGCAGCCAAGAGGCTAGCGGGAGGACAGCAGAGACCCAGTACTTC. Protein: CASSQEASGRTAETQYF.

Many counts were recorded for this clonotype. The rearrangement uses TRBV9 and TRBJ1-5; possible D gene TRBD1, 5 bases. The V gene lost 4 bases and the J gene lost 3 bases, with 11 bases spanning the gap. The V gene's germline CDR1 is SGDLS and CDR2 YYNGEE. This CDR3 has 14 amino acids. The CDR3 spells CASSPGHDNQPQHF. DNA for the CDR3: TGTGCCAGCAGCCCTGGACACGACAATCAGCCCCAGCATTTT.

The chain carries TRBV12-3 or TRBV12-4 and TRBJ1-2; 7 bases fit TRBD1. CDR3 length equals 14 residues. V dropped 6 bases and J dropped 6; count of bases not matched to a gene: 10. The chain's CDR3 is CASSEYDRVDGYTF. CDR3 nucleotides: TGTGCCAGCAGCGAATATGACAGGGTAGATGGCTACACCTTC.

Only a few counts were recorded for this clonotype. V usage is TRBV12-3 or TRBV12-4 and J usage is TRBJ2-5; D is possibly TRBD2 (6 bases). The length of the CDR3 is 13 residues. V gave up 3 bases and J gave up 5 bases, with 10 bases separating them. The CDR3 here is CASSFGRKETQYF. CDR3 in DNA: TGTGCCAGCAGTTTCGGGAGAAAGGAGACCCAGTACTTC.

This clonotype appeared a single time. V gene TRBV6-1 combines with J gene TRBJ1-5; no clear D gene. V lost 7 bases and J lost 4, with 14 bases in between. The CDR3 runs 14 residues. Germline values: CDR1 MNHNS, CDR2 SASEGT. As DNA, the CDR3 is TGTGCCAGCAAACAAGACAATACAAATCAGCCCCAGCATTTT. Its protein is CASKQDNTNQPQHF.

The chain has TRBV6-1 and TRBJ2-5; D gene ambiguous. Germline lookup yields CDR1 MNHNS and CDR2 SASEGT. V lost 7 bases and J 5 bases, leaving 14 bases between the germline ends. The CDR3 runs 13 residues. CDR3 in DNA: TGTGCCAGCACTCCGAACACCCGCGAGACCCAGTACTTC. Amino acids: CASTPNTRETQYF.

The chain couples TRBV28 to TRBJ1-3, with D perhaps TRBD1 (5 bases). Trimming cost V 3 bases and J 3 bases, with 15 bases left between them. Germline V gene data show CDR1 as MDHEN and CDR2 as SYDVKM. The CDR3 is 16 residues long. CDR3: CASSFRGRVFGNTIYF. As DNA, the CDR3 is TGTGCCAGCAGTTTCCGGGGCAGGGTCTTTGGAAACACCATATATTTT. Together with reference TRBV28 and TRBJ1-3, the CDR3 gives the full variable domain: DVKVTQSSRYLVKRTGEKVFLECVQDMDHENMFWYRQDPGLGLRLIYFSYDVKMKEKGDIPEGYSVSREKKERFSLILESASTNQTSMYLCASSFRGRVFGNTIYFGEGSWLTVV.

Here the CDR3 reads CASSSQTGISQPQHF. CDR3 DNA: TGTGCCAGCTCATCACAGACAGGGATCAGTCAGCCCCAGCATTTT. The rearrangement uses TRBV18 and TRBJ1-5; 7 positions match TRBD1. The germline V gene encodes CDR1 KGHSH and CDR2 LQKENI. Losses at the gene ends were 5 bases for V and 6 bases for J; bases not matched to a gene: 10. This CDR3 spans 15 amino acids. Full variable domain (missing parts from reference TRBV18 and TRBJ1-5): NAGVMQNPRHLVRRRGQEARLRCSPMKGHSHVYWYRQLPEEGLKFMVYLQKENIIDESGMPKERFSAEFPKEGPSILRIQQVVRGDSAAYFCASSSQTGISQPQHFGDGTRLSIL.

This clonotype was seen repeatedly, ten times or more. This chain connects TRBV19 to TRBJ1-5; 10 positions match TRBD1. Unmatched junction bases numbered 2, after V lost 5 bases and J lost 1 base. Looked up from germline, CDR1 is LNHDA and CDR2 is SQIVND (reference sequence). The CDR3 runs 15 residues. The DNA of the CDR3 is TGTGCCAGTAGTGAGGACAGGGGGAGCAATCAGCCCCAGCATTTT. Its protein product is CASSEDRGSNQPQHF.

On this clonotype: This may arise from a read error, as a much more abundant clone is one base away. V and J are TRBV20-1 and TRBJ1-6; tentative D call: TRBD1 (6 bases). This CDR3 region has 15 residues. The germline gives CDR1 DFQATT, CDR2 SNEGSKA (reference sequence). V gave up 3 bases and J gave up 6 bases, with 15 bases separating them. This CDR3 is CSASGQQGGNSPLHF. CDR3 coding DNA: TGCAGTGCTAGTGGGCAACAGGGTGGTAATTCACCCCTCCACTTT.

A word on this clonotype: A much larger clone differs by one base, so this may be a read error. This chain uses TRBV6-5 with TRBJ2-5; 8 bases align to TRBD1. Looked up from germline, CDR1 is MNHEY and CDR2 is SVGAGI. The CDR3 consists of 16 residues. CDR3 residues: CASSSLQGAVAEAQYF. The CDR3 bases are TGTGCCAGCAGTTCCTTGCAGGGGGCGGTCGCAGAGGCCCAGTACTTC.

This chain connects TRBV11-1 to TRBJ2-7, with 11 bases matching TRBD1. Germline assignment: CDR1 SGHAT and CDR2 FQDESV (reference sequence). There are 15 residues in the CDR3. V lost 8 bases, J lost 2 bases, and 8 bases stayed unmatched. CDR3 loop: CASSPGQGVTYEQYF. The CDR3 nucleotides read TGTGCCAGCTCTCCGGGACAGGGGGTGACCTACGAGCAGTACTTC. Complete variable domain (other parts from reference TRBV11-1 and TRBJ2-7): EAEVAQSPRYKITEKSQAVAFWCDPISGHATLYWYRQILGQGPELLVQFQDESVVDDSQLPKDRFSAERLKGVDSTLKIQPAELGDSAMYLCASSPGQGVTYEQYFGPGTRLTVT.

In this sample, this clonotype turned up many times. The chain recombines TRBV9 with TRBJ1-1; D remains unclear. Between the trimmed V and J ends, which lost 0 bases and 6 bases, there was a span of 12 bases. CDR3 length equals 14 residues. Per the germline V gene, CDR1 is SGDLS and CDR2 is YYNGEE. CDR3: CASSVVRSQPEAFF. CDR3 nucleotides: TGTGCCAGCAGCGTAGTCAGGAGCCAACCTGAAGCTTTCTTT.

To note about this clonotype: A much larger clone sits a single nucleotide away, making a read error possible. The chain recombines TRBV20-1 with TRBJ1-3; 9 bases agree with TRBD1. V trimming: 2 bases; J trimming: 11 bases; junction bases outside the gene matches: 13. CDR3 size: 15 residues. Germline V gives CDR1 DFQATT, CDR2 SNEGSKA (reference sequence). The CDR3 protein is CSARLPGQGFNAIYF. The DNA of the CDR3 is TGCAGTGCTAGACTCCCGGGACAGGGTTTTAACGCCATATATTTT.

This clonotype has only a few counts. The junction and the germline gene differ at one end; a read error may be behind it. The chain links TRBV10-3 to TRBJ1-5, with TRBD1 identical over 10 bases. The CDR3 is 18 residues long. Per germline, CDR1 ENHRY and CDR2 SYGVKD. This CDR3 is CASSYPGQGPLLNQPQHF. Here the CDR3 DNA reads TGTGCCAGCAGTTACCCGGGACAGGGGCCTCTTCTCAATCAGCCCCAGCATTTT.

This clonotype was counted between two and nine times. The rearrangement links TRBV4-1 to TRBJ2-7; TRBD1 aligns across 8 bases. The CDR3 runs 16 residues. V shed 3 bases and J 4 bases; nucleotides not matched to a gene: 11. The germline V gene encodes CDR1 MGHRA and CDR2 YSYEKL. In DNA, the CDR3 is TGCGCCAGCAGCCACCCGTCGACAGGGGCGCTATACGAGCAGTACTTC. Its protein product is CASSHPSTGALYEQYF.

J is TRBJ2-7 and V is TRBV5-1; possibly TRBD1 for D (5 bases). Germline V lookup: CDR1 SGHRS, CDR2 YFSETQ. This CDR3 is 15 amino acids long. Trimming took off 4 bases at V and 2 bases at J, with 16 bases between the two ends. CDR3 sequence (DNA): TGCGCCAGCAGCCAATTTGGGGCAGACACCTACGAGCAGTACTTC. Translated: CASSQFGADTYEQYF.

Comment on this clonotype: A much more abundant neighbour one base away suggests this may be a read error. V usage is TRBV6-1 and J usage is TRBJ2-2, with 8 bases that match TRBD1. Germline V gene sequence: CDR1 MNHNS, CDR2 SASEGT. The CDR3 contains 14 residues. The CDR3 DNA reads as TGTGTCAGCACCAGGACAGGGTCTGCCGGGGAGCTGTTTTTT. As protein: CVSTRTGSAGELFF.

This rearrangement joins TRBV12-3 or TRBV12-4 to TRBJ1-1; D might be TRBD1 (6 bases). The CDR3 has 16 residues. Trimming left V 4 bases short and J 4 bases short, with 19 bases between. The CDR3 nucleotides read TGTGCCAGCAGTTCCCAGATCAGGGGTTTAGGCACTGAAGCTTTCTTT. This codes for CASSSQIRGLGTEAFF.

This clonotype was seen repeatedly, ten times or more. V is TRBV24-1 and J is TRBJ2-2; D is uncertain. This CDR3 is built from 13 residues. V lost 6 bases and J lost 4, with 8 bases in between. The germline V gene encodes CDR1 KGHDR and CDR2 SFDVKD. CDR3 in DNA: TGTGCCACCAGTCCCGTCGGCACCGGGGAGCTGTTTTTT. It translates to CATSPVGTGELFF.

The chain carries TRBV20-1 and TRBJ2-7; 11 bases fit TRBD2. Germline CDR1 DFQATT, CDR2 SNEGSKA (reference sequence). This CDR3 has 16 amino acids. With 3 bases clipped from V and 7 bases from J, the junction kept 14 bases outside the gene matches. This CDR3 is CSASPRGLAGGGEQYF. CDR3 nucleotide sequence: TGCAGTGCTAGCCCGCGAGGATTAGCGGGAGGGGGGGAGCAGTACTTC.

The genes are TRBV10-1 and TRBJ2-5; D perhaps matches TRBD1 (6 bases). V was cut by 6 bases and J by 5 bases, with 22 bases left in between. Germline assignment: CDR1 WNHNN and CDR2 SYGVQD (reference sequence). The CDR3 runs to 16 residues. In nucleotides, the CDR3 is TGCGCCAGCAGGCCCGGGACACCCGGGGAGTGGGAGACCCAGTACTTC. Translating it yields CASRPGTPGEWETQYF.

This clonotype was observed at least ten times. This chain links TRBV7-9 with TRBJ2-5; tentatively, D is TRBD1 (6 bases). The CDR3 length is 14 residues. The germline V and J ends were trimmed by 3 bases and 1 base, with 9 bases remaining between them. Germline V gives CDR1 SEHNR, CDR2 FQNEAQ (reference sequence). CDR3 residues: CASSLWTAQETQYF. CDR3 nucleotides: TGTGCCAGCAGCTTGTGGACAGCCCAAGAGACCCAGTACTTC.

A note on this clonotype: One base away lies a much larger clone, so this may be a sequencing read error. The CDR3 region has the DNA TGCAGCTTCCGGGCAGCCACGATGGAAGAGACCCAGTACTTC. Encoded protein: CSFRAATMEETQYF. V gene TRBV29-1 combines with J gene TRBJ2-5; D is undetermined. CDR3 length equals 14 residues. Germline CDR1 SQVTM, CDR2 ANQGSEA. The V gene lost 8 bases and the J gene lost 3 bases, with 19 bases spanning the gap.